A selection of T cell receptor beta chains follows, all from one sample in a study of T cell responses to AZD1222 COVID-19 vaccine. Libraries were prepared by immunoSEQ multiplex PCR; TCRdb keeps only in-frame clonotypes and omits some of them. The table records 110,000 to 150,000 clones, about 93% of them present only once. Sequences were derived from peripheral blood, sampled on day 0 of AZD1222 vaccination. The receptors were gathered from an adult in good health. Both conserved end residues are part of each CDR3.

V	J	CDR3
TRBV6-1	TRBJ1-2	CASIGGGAAYGYTF
TRBV6-6	TRBJ1-1	CASSYSGVAGEAFF
TRBV5-1	TRBJ2-1	CASSLGVGSGSEQFF
TRBV9	TRBJ2-7	CASSADAITYEQYF
TRBV3-1/TRBV3-2	TRBJ2-5	CASSQGLKETQYF
TRBV9	TRBJ1-3	CASGQAGTGNTIYF
TRBV3-1/TRBV3-2	TRBJ1-4	CASSRTGPKSNEKLFF
TRBV2	TRBJ1-1	CASRRNTEAFF
TRBV11-3	TRBJ2-5	CASSLDGGETQYF
TRBV18	TRBJ1-6	CASSPNRGSNSPLHF
TRBV15	TRBJ2-2	CATSREGQGLAGELFF
TRBV30	TRBJ1-5	CAWDNRGDQPQHF
TRBV30	TRBJ1-1	CAWTEVDTEAFF
TRBV5-1	TRBJ1-3	CASRPGGSGNTIYF
TRBV7-8	TRBJ1-1	CASSFTGGWNTEAFF
TRBV5-1	TRBJ2-7	CASSLAASTDLSYEQYF
TRBV7-3	TRBJ1-1	CASSSGQNTEAFF
TRBV28	TRBJ1-2	CASSGGGLFYGYTF
TRBV7-2	TRBJ2-1	CASSAGPNNEQFF
TRBV29-1	TRBJ1-2	CSAGTGQDYGYTF